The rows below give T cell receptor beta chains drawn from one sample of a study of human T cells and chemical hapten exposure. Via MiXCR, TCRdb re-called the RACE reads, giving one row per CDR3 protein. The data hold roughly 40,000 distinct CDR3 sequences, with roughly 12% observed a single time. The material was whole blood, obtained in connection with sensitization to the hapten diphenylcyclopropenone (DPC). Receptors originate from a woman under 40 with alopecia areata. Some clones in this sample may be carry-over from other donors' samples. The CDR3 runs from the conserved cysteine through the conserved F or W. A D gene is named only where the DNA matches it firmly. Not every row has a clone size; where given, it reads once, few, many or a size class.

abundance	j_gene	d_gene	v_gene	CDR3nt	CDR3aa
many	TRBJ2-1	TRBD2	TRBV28	TGTGCCAGCAGGGGGGGGGACTCCAGCTCCTACAATGAGCAGTTCTTC	CASRGGDSSSYNEQFF
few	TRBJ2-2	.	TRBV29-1	TGCAGCGTTGCACGGAACACCGGGGAGCTGTTTTTT	CSVARNTGELFF
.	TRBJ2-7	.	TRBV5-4	TGTGCCAGCAGCACCCGGCGCAGTTCGATCCCCTACGAGCAGTACTTC	CASSTRRSSIPYEQYF
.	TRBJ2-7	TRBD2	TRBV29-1	TGCAGCGTGGTTGGACTAGCGGGAGGGAGGGACGAGCAGTACTTC	CSVVGLAGGRDEQYF
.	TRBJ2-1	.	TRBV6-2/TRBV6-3	TGTGCCAGCAGCTCCCCCGGGGAGCAGTTCTTC	CASSSPGEQFF
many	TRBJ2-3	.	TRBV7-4	TGTGCCAGCAGCTCCTGTCTCCGGGAGAAAGGCACAGATACGCAGTATTTT	CASSSCLREKGTDTQYF
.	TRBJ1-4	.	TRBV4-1	TGCGCCAGCAGCCAACTATGGGCAACTAATGAAAAACTGTTTTTT	CASSQLWATNEKLFF
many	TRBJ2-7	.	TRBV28	.	CASSSSISGRAAHEQYF
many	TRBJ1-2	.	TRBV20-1	TGCAGTGCTAGTCGGCAGGTCTATGGCTACACCTTC	CSASRQVYGYTF
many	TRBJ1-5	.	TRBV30	TGTGCCTGGAGCTCAGGGGGCAATCAGCCCCAGCATTTT	CAWSSGGNQPQHF